Listed here are 31 T cell receptor beta chains from one sample, sequenced in a study of shared clonotypes between healthy human individuals. The data were produced by immunoSEQ multiplex PCR, yet TCRdb's version contains in-frame clones alone and is incomplete. The sample includes a few hundred thousand clones, roughly 70% of them seen just once. Sequenced sample: memory CD4+ T cells sorted from blood. Indicated subset: CD45RA-negative fraction. These receptors all stem from a man aged 30-40 years in good health.

V gene TRBV4-3 combines with J gene TRBJ2-5; maybe TRBD2 (6 bases). The CDR3 consists of 14 residues. V gave up 0 bases and J gave up 4 bases, with 9 bases separating them. Germline CDR1 reads LGHNA; CDR2 reads YSLEER. CDR3 bases: TGCGCCAGCAGCCAAGATTGGAGGGGAGAGACCCAGTACTTC. Translating it yields CASSQDWRGETQYF.

This rearrangement joins TRBV28 to TRBJ1-5; D is ambiguous. The V gene lost 10 bases and the J gene lost 3 bases, with 10 bases spanning the gap. The CDR3 sequence is 12 residues long. CDR1 MDHEN and CDR2 SYDVKM come from the germline V gene. In nucleotides, the CDR3 is TGTGCCAATGCGGGGATCAATCAGCCCCAGCATTTT. This gives the protein CANAGINQPQHF.

The V call is TRBV2, the J call TRBJ1-1; 9 bases match TRBD1. Germline CDR1 SNHLY, CDR2 FYNNEI. J lost 1 base, V lost 2 bases, and 2 bases had no gene match. This CDR3 is 15 amino acids long. The CDR3 reads CASSETGGANTEAFF. The CDR3 coding sequence is TGTGCCAGCAGTGAAACAGGGGGCGCGAACACTGAAGCTTTCTTT.

This clone showed up just once. The chain has TRBV2 and TRBJ2-7; 8 positions match TRBD2. Trimming removed 11 bases from V and 5 bases from J; junction bases left unmatched: 5. Germline loops: CDR1 SNHLY, CDR2 FYNNEI. CDR3 length: 11 amino acids. The CDR3 DNA is TGTGCCTCCGGGAGGGGCGACGAGCAGTACTTC. Its translation is CASGRGDEQYF.

The chain is built from TRBV27 and TRBJ2-1; 13 nucleotides line up with TRBD2. The CDR3 sequence is 19 residues long. The J segment lost 0 bases and the V segment lost 5 bases, leaving 10 bases of the junction unmatched. The germline gives CDR1 MNHEY, CDR2 SMNVEV (reference sequence). The CDR3 bases are TGTGCCAGCAGTGCAAATCTTGGACTAGCGGGAGCCTCCTACAATGAGCAGTTCTTC. Translation: CASSANLGLAGASYNEQFF.

There are a few counts of this clone. V and J are TRBV5-6 and TRBJ2-7; 12 nucleotides align to TRBD2. The V and J ends lost 5 bases and 3 bases, in that order; junction bases with no gene match: 3. Germline CDR1 and CDR2: SGHDT and YYEEEE. This CDR3 has 14 amino acids. Written as DNA, the CDR3 is TGTGCCAGCAGTGGACTAGCGGGGTTCTACGAGCAGTACTTC. It encodes CASSGLAGFYEQYF.

This rearrangement joins TRBV29-1 to TRBJ2-5, with 7 bases lining up with TRBD2. Germline loops: CDR1 SQVTM, CDR2 ANQGSEA. V shed 2 bases and J 1 base; nucleotides not matched to a gene: 4. The length of the CDR3 is 14 residues. The CDR3 nucleotides read TGCAGCGTTGAAATCGGGAGGTCCCAAGAGACCCAGTACTTC. Translated: CSVEIGRSQETQYF.

The V and J genes are TRBV2 and TRBJ2-7; TRBD1 is a possible D gene (5 bases). CDR1 and CDR2 (germline): SNHLY, FYNNEI. Trimming pared 7 bases from V and 3 bases from J, leaving 13 bases between. CDR3 length equals 13 residues. The CDR3 loop reads CASIFREGYEQYF. CDR3 DNA sequence: TGTGCCAGCATATTCAGGGAAGGCTACGAGCAGTACTTC.

This chain links TRBV11-3 with TRBJ2-1; D may be TRBD1 or TRBD2 (5 bases each). The germline gives CDR1 SGHNT, CDR2 YENEEA. V shed 6 bases and J shed 2 bases, with 14 bases lying between them. The CDR3 contains 15 residues. CDR3 DNA: TGTGCCAGCAGTCTCCGAACGGGGCCCTACAATGAGCAGTTCTTC. Translation gives CASSLRTGPYNEQFF.

This clone is a singleton in its sample. V usage is TRBV7-6 and J usage is TRBJ1-1, with D perhaps matching TRBD1 (5 bases). Trimming shortened V by 2 bases and J by 0 bases, and 16 bases separated the two germline ends. Germline-derived CDR1 and CDR2 are SGHVS and FNYEAQ. CDR3 length: 17 amino acids. CDR3 nucleotides: TGTGCCAGCAGCTTATGGTCCAAGGAGGACATGAACACTGAAGCTTTCTTT. Its protein product is CASSLWSKEDMNTEAFF.

The chain employs TRBV10-3 and TRBJ2-3, with 8 bases matching TRBD2. CDR3 length: 14 residues. After removal of 9 bases from V and 0 bases from J, the junction contained 5 bases not matched to a gene. From germline, CDR1 is ENHRY and CDR2 SYGVKD. The CDR3 DNA reads as TGTGCCATGAGGGCTAGCGGGAGCACAGATACGCAGTATTTT. Residues: CAMRASGSTDTQYF.

This clone was found once. Here the CDR3 reads CASSYVEGVRNEQYF. Written as DNA, the CDR3 is TGTGCCAGCAGTTACGTGGAGGGGGTAAGAAACGAGCAGTACTTC. V is TRBV6-6 and J is TRBJ2-7; D may correspond to TRBD1 or TRBD2 (6 bases each). V was clipped by 2 bases and J by 5 bases, with 16 bases between them. The germline gives CDR1 MNHNY, CDR2 SVGAGI (reference sequence). The CDR3 runs to 15 residues.

This clone was picked up a small number of times. V is TRBV5-6 and J is TRBJ2-7; D could derive from TRBD1 or TRBD2 (5 bases each). Looked up from germline, CDR1 is SGHDT and CDR2 is YYEEEE. The CDR3 has 14 amino acids. V was pared by 4 bases and J by 2 bases, with 13 bases between. In DNA form, the CDR3 reads TGTGCCAGCAGCGGGACCGACGGGACCTACGAGCAGTACTTC. It specifies CASSGTDGTYEQYF.

The chain couples TRBV10-3 to TRBJ2-4; possible D gene TRBD1, 6 bases. The V gene lost 0 bases and the J gene lost 0 bases, with 21 bases spanning the gap. The CDR3 has 20 amino acids. The germline CDR1 and CDR2 sequences are ENHRY and SYGVKD. CDR3 coding DNA: TGTGCCATCAGTGAGTCGATCGGGGCGGGCCAGGGGATAGCCAAAAACATTCAGTACTTC. Protein product: CAISESIGAGQGIAKNIQYF.

This rearrangement joins TRBV5-1 to TRBJ2-5, with 7 bases matching TRBD1. The CDR3 has 14 amino acids. The trim removed 2 bases at V and 3 bases at J, leaving 4 bases unmatched. CDR1 SGHRS and CDR2 YFSETQ come from the germline V gene. CDR3 residues: CASSFPGQKETQYF. DNA for the CDR3: TGCGCCAGCAGCTTCCCGGGACAGAAAGAGACCCAGTACTTC. Combining the CDR3 with reference TRBV5-1 and TRBJ2-5 gives the whole variable domain KAGVTQTPRYLIKTRGQQVTLSCSPISGHRSVSWYQQTPGQGLQFLFEYFSETQRNKGNFPGRFSGRQFSNSRSEMNVSTLELGDSALYLCASSFPGQKETQYFGPGTRLLVL.

The V and J genes are TRBV7-6 and TRBJ2-5; D ambiguous. Germline V gene sequence: CDR1 SGHVS, CDR2 FNYEAQ. CDR3 length equals 17 residues. V was trimmed by 5 bases and J by 2 bases, leaving 21 bases between them. The CDR3 region is CASSRNSKWGTQETQYF. DNA for the CDR3: TGTGCCAGCAGCCGTAACAGCAAATGGGGTACTCAAGAGACCCAGTACTTC.

This clone appeared a few times. The chain recombines TRBV30 with TRBJ2-7; 8 nucleotides match TRBD1. This CDR3 contains 14 residues. V lost 3 bases, J lost 3 bases, and 7 bases stayed unmatched. Germline values: CDR1 GTSNPN, CDR2 SVGIG (reference sequence). The CDR3 protein is CAWSDTTGGYEQYF. The CDR3 coding sequence is TGTGCCTGGAGCGACACCACAGGGGGCTACGAGCAGTACTTC.

This rearrangement joins TRBV14 to TRBJ2-1, with 11 nucleotides matching TRBD2. The junction had 2 bases not matched to a gene; V was cut back by 3 bases and J by 7 bases. This CDR3 has 14 amino acids. Per the germline V gene, CDR1 is SGHDN and CDR2 is FVKESK. The CDR3 coding sequence is TGTGCCAGCAGCCATACTAGCGGGAGAAATGAGCAGTTCTTC. Translation gives CASSHTSGRNEQFF.

This clone has only one observation. The chain links TRBV11-2 to TRBJ1-2; TRBD1 might be the D (6 bases). V lost 4 bases to trimming and J lost 4 bases, with 13 bases between them. CDR1 and CDR2 from the germline V gene are SGHAT and FQNNGV. This CDR3 has 14 amino acids. The CDR3 region is CASSYQGGSYGYTF. As DNA, the CDR3 is TGTGCCAGCAGCTATCAAGGGGGTAGCTATGGCTACACCTTC.

The chain uses TRBV28 and TRBJ2-5; 8 bases are a match to TRBD1. CDR3 length: 14 amino acids. Per germline, CDR1 MDHEN and CDR2 SYDVKM. With 4 bases clipped from V and 4 bases from J, the junction kept 5 bases outside the gene matches. The CDR3 protein is CASSSDTGGETQYF. As DNA, the CDR3 is TGTGCCAGCAGTTCCGACACAGGGGGAGAGACCCAGTACTTC.

The chain carries TRBV29-1 and TRBJ2-5; D gene ambiguous. The V and J ends lost 6 bases and 5 bases respectively, with 10 bases between them. Per the germline V gene, CDR1 is SQVTM and CDR2 is ANQGSEA. The CDR3 spans 11 residues. The CDR3 DNA is TGCAGCGTGTCAGAATCGGAGACCCAGTACTTC. Its protein product is CSVSESETQYF.

The chain employs TRBV9 and TRBJ2-5; D is possibly TRBD1 or TRBD2 (5 bases each). The CDR3 sequence is 15 residues long. Per the germline V gene, CDR1 is SGDLS and CDR2 is YYNGEE. With 2 bases removed from V and 5 bases from J, the gap between germline ends came to 16 bases. CDR3 nucleotides: TGTGCCAGCAGCGTTACGGAAACACGGGGCGAGACCCAGTACTTC. Translation gives CASSVTETRGETQYF.

CDR3 sequence reads: CASSSPFRLAPDNEQFF. CDR3 DNA sequence: TGTGCCAGCAGCTCGCCATTTCGACTAGCGCCGGATAATGAGCAGTTCTTC. This chain links TRBV7-9 with TRBJ2-1, with TRBD2 matching over 8 bases. The CDR3 totals 17 residues. The ends lost 4 bases at V and 7 bases at J; junction bases unmatched: 15. Germline loops: CDR1 SEHNR, CDR2 FQNEAQ (reference sequence). The variable domain in full, with the rest retrieved from reference TRBV7-9 and TRBJ2-1, is DTGVSQNPRHKITKRGQNVTFRCDPISEHNRLYWYRQTLGQGPEFLTYFQNEAQLEKSRLLSDRFSAERPKGSFSTLEIQRTEQGDSAMYLCASSSPFRLAPDNEQFFGPGTRLTVL.

The rearrangement joins TRBV18 to TRBJ2-1; D gene unclear. Trimming cost V 0 bases and J 1 base, with 10 bases left between them. Looked up from germline, CDR1 is KGHSH and CDR2 is LQKENI. The CDR3 consists of 16 residues. DNA of the CDR3: TGTGCCAGCTCACCACCGGACCCGGGTTCCTACAATGAGCAGTTCTTC. The encoded protein is CASSPPDPGSYNEQFF.

This chain joins TRBV7-8 and TRBJ2-7, with D uncertain. This CDR3 is 12 amino acids long. Germline lookup yields CDR1 SGHVS and CDR2 FQNEAQ. Trimming took 3 bases from V and 3 from J, leaving 6 bases between them. Here the CDR3 reads CASSFKLYEQYF. In DNA, the CDR3 is TGTGCCAGCAGCTTTAAGCTCTACGAGCAGTACTTC.

In its sample, this clone was seen many times. The V gene is TRBV7-2, the J gene TRBJ1-5, with D hard to call. The V end lost 5 bases, the J end lost 3 bases, and 17 bases lay between the germline ends. This CDR3 is 16 amino acids long. The germline V gene encodes CDR1 SGHTA and CDR2 FQGNSA. Written as DNA, the CDR3 is TGTGCCAGCAGCCCCTTAGTGAGCCTACCCAATCAGCCCCAGCATTTT. This translates into CASSPLVSLPNQPQHF.

The gene calls are TRBV19 and TRBJ2-1; 9 nucleotides agree with TRBD1. This CDR3 spans 15 amino acids. Germline V CDR1 and CDR2: LNHDA, SQIVND (reference sequence). Trimming took 5 bases from V and 10 from J; bases not matched to a gene: 12. The chain's CDR3 is CASSLQGAPSQEQFF. CDR3 nucleotide sequence: TGTGCCAGTAGTTTACAGGGGGCTCCCTCCCAGGAGCAGTTCTTC.

V and J are TRBV5-4 and TRBJ2-3; TRBD1 is a possible D gene (7 bases). V dropped 0 bases and J dropped 3 bases, with 11 bases sitting between them. This CDR3 has 15 amino acids. Looked up from germline, CDR1 is SGHNT and CDR2 is YYREEE (reference sequence). For the CDR3, the DNA is TGTGCCAGCAGCTTGGCAGGGGGAGGAACAGATACGCAGTATTTT. Translating it yields CASSLAGGGTDTQYF.

This chain links TRBV19 with TRBJ1-5; D gene unclear. This CDR3 contains 14 residues. Germline CDR1 and CDR2: LNHDA and SQIVND (reference sequence). V lost 0 bases, J lost 9 bases, and 12 bases lay in between. The CDR3 here is CASSIDSRAGPQHF. In DNA, the CDR3 is TGTGCCAGTAGTATAGATTCTCGGGCAGGGCCCCAGCATTTT.

V usage is TRBV7-9 and J usage is TRBJ2-7; possible D gene TRBD2, 6 bases. This CDR3 is 17 amino acids long. CDR1 is SEHNR and CDR2 is FQNEAQ in the germline V gene (reference sequence). V lost 1 base to trimming and J lost 2 bases, with 18 bases between them. CDR3 sequence: CASSLGSDRTTAYEQYF. The CDR3 DNA sequence: TGTGCCAGCAGCTTAGGGTCCGATAGGACTACTGCCTACGAGCAGTACTTC.

The chain joins TRBV10-3 to TRBJ2-3; no definite D call. Trimming stripped 5 bases from V and 4 bases from J, with 4 bases between. The CDR3 has 11 amino acids. The germline V gene has CDR1 ENHRY and CDR2 SYGVKD. The CDR3 loop is CAISSADTQYF. The CDR3 region has the DNA TGTGCCATCAGTTCCGCAGATACGCAGTATTTT.